This T cell receptor (beta chain) is from a study of blood T cell repertoires in COVID-19. In the study overall: Sources were T cells, B-cell-depleted T cells, or PBMCs; the material itself was cDNA or gDNA.

The CDR3 has 14 residues. V gave up 7 bases and J gave up 2 bases, with 12 bases separating them. The V gene's germline CDR1 is LNHDA and CDR2 SQIVND (reference sequence). Only in-frame clones appear in the TCRdb table, and some are missing; sequencing was by immunoSEQ multiplex PCR. The data contain about 190,000 clones, about 82% of them seen just once; the ten biggest clones take up 5.6%. Those who participated ranged in age from roughly 18 to 89 years and resided in approximately 26 US areas. Categorization into cohorts depended on clinical history that participants reported. The chain uses TRBV19 and TRBJ2-1; D might be TRBD1 (5 bases). Sample: PBMCs or T cells enriched from blood (not recorded which). The receptor was derived from a middle-aged man with acute COVID-19. The DNA of the CDR3 is TGTGCCAGTACGAAGGGGCAACCCTACAATGAGCAGTTCTTC. Its protein is CASTKGQPYNEQFF.